The present entry profiles one T cell receptor beta chain with its context. Its antigen is not identified. The same CDR3 arises from other DNA sequences in this sample as well. Genomic DNA of each subset was evenly split across several immunoSEQ plates. Here immunoSEQ multiplex PCR was the method, and the copy in TCRdb shows in-frame clones only, minus some. The sample shows around 2,000,000 clones, 95% of them seen only once. The source of the sample is a study of shared clonotypes between healthy human individuals. Healthy adults negative for HIV, lacking recent acute infections or vaccinations, served as donors. Findings of the study overall: Sorted-subset samples were not fully sequenced, rarefaction indicated. The authors expected sequencing depth to affect clonotype sharing among donors.

The specimen sequenced was naive CD4+ T cells sorted from blood. Subset described: CD45RA+ positively selected. This clonotype was sampled from a man between 18 and 35 years old in good health.

The CDR3 region has the DNA TGTGCCAGCACCCGTGGTCCGAACACCGGGGAGCTGTTTTTT. This gives the protein CASTRGPNTGELFF. V is TRBV6-5 and J is TRBJ2-2; D gene ambiguous. The germline V gene has CDR1 MNHEY and CDR2 SVGAGI. Trimming pared 7 bases from V and 0 bases from J, leaving 9 bases between. CDR3 length: 14 amino acids.